The sequence of this TCR beta chain was determined in a study of OX40 agonist ivuxolimab in advanced cancers. About the full investigation: Ivuxolimab was an agonistic, fully human IgG2 monoclonal antibody directed against OX40 (CD134), a costimulatory receptor. Intravenous ivuxolimab was administered to patients every 2 weeks at six dose levels: 0.01, 0.1, 0.3, 1.5, 3 and 10 mg/kg. Among the approximately 50 dose-escalation patients, some 20 had hepatocellular carcinoma, around 15 melanoma, 9 renal cell carcinoma and 9 head and neck cancer. The dose-escalation cohort was 82.7% male with a mean age of around 62 years, ranging from about 23 to 85. Prior anti-PD-1, anti-PD-L1 or anti-CTLA-4 therapy was permitted, and checkpoint inhibitors had been received by around 40% of dose-escalation patients. Partial responses occurred in three dose-escalation patients: two with cutaneous melanoma and one with hepatocellular carcinoma. Peripheral TCRbeta sequencing was intended to test whether TCR sequence diversity was altered and clonal T-cell expansion was caused by ivuxolimab. The paper reports the monotherapy dose-escalation portion (N = 52 patients) of the phase I ivuxolimab trial.

For sequencing of the TCRbeta CDR3 region, genomic DNA was extracted from the sorted cells. The immunoSEQ Assay was used for sequencing of TCRbeta CDR3 regions. In its TCRdb copy, this immuneACCESS table keeps in-frame sequences only and misses some clones. Where compared with another copy, unresolved V genes explain less than half of these, and the others have no known cause. For this sample there are some 10,000 clones; less than 90% appear just once. 10% to 15% of the sample is in the top ten clones. Patients with autoimmune disease history or receiving systemic immunosuppression were excluded from the trial. Peripheral blood for TCR sequencing was drawn from every dose cohort at baseline, at cycle 4 day 1 and at cycle 7 day 1. Samples were obtained from an open-label, multicenter, first-in-human phase I dose-escalation trial of ivuxolimab. Adults with locally advanced or metastatic head and neck squamous cell, hepatocellular, melanoma or renal cell carcinoma were enrolled in the trial. CD4+ and CD8+ T cells were sorted separately from peripheral blood before TCR sequencing.

Study-level results and caveats: At doses of 0.1 to 3.0 mg/kg, clonal expansion of both CD4+ and CD8+ T cells in blood was seen between baseline and week 6. Low levels of normalized T-cell clonal expansion were also seen in some nonresponding patients. Partial responders in the 0.1-3.0 mg/kg groups had among the lowest normalized peripheral clonal expansion, especially among CD8+ T cells. After ivuxolimab, CD8+ T cells had more expanded clones than CD4+ T cells on average. Which antigens the clonally expanded peripheral T cells were specific for was not determined.

In regard to this clone: The antigen it recognizes is unknown. Qualities for individual bases were not recorded, and no much larger clone is one base off.

The clonotype comes from an adult with an advanced solid tumor such as melanoma, head and neck, liver or kidney cancer. The sample here was CD4+ or CD8+ T cells sorted from blood, taken in a trial of the OX40 agonist ivuxolimab.

The DNA reads as follows: TGTGCCAGTAGTAATGCTGGGGCTAGCAATCAGCCCCAGCATTTT. The resulting protein is CASSNAGASNQPQHF. The rearranged segments are TRBV19 and TRBJ1-5; TRBD1 is possibly the D segment (5 matching bases). V drops 4 bases and J drops 0 bases, leaving 10 bases in between. Looking up the germline V gene (reference sequence) yields CDR1 LNHDA and CDR2 SQIVND. CDR3 length: 15 amino acids, cysteine to phenylalanine. CDR3 DNA only is kept here, 45 bases in frame from base 1.